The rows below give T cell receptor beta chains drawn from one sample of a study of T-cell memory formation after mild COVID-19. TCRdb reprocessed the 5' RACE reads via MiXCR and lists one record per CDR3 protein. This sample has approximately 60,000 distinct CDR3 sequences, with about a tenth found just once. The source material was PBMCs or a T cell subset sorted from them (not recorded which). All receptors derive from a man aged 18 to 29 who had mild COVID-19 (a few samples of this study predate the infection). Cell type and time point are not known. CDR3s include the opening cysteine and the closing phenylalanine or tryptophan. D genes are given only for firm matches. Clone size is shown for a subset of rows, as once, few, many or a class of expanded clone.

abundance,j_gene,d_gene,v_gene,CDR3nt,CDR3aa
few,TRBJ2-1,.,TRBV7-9,TGTGCCAGCAGCTTAGGGAACACGAAGAGGACAGCCTTCTACAATGAGCAGTTCTTC,CASSLGNTKRTAFYNEQFF
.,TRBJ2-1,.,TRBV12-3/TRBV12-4,TGTGCCAGCAGTCCGACTGGCTTACAAGGCAATGAGCAGTTCTTC,CASSPTGLQGNEQFF
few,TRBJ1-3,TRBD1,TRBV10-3,TGTGCCATCAGTTTTGGCAGGGGGAACTCTGGAAACACCATATATTTT,CAISFGRGNSGNTIYF
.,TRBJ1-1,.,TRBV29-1,TGCAGCGTAACCTCGCCAGGGGATGGGGTGGCTTTCTTT,CSVTSPGDGVAFF
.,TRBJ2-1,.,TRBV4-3,TGCGCCAGCAGCCCACAGCCGTACAATGAGCAGTTCTTC,CASSPQPYNEQFF
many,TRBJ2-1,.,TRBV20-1,TGCAGTGCGAAGAGCGGACCCTACAATGAGCAGTTCTTC,CSAKSGPYNEQFF
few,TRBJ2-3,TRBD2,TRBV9,TGTGCCAGCAGCGAGAGAGCGGGATCCACGGGAGATACGCAGTATTTT,CASSERAGSTGDTQYF
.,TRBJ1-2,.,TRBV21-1,TGTGCCAGCAGCAACTCTTGGATGACGAACTATGGCTACACCTTC,CASSNSWMTNYGYTF
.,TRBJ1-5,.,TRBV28,TGTGCCAGCAGCCAATCTTGGGGCTCGTATGGTGTAGGCAATCAGCCCCAGCATTTT,CASSQSWGSYGVGNQPQHF
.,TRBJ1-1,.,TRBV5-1,TGCGCCAGCAGCTTGTCAGCATCCAACACTGAAGCTTTCTTT,CASSLSASNTEAFF